This T cell receptor beta chain was observed in a study of blood T cell repertoires in COVID-19. In the study overall: Researchers got acute and convalescent COVID-19 samples from the United States, Italy and Spain. PBMCs, B-cell-depleted T cells, or T cells were the source of the cDNA or gDNA that made up the material.

Study processing details: Nucleated cell number was recorded as an estimate derived from reference gene primer amplification. Profiling relied on immunoSEQ multiplex PCR, and the TCRdb table lists in-frame clones only, not all of them. V, J and clone size reflect that table, while D and trimming were determined from the DNA. The sample includes about 200,000 clones, 70% to 90% of them seen just once. CDR1 is SGHNT, CDR2 YYREEE, per germline (reference sequence). V lost 4 bases, J lost 9 bases, and 9 bases stayed unmatched. This CDR3 spans 15 amino acids. The specimen sequenced was peripheral blood. This receptor was taken from a human donor with active or convalescent COVID-19. The donor label of this sample is uncertain. J is TRBJ2-2 and V is TRBV5-4; 10 bases align to TRBD2. This CDR3 reads CASSLSGGVARELFF. The CDR3 DNA follows: TGTGCCAGCAGCCTAAGCGGGGGGGTTGCTCGGGAGCTGTTTTTT.